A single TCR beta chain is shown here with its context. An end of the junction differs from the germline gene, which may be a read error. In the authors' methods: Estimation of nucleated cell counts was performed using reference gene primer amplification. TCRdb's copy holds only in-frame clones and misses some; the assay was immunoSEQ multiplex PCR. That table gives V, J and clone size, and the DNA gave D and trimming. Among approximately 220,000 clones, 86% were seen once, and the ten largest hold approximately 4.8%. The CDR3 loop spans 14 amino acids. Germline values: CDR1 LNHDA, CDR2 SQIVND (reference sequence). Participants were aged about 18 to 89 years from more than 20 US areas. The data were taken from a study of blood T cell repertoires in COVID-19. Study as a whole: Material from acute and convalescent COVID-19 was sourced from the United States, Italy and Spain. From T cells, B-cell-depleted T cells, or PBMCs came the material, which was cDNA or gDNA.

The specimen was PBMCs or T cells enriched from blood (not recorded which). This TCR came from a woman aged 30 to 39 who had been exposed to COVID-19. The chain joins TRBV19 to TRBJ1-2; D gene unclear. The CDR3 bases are TGTGCGAGTAGTCGGGTTTCGACTAACTATGGCTACACCTTC. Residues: CASSRVSTNYGYTF.